The rows below give T cell receptor beta chains drawn from one sample of a study of CD8+ T cells in alopecia areata. Data came from immunoSEQ multiplex PCR; TCRdb stores just in-frame clones and leaves some out. The repertoire includes roughly 100,000 clones, 50% to 60% of them detected once, and roughly 17% sits in the top ten. The source material was CD8+ T cells sorted from blood, sampled at approximately week 60, from a patient treated with tofacitinib. The receptor source for this set is a human donor with alopecia areata. Each CDR3 is given with its conserved first and last residue. D genes are given only for firm matches. Not all rows give a size; the values are once, few, many and, for expanded clones, a class.

J gene,V gene,clone size,D gene,CDR3 DNA,CDR3 protein
TRBJ2-7,TRBV10-2,.,.,TGCGCCAGCAGTCCAAACTACGAGCAGTACTTC,CASSPNYEQYF
TRBJ2-2,TRBV13,.,TRBD2,TGTGCCAGCAGCTTAGCGCGGACTAGAGGGTCGAGCGCCGGGGAGCTGTTTTTT,CASSLARTRGSSAGELFF
TRBJ1-2,TRBV2,.,.,TGTGCCAGCAAGGGCCTGATCCCGGACGGGGAGTTCTCCTATGGCTACACCTTC,CASKGLIPDGEFSYGYTF
TRBJ1-2,TRBV4-2,once,TRBD1,TGTGCCAGCAGCCAATTGACCAGACAGGGCTATGGCTACACCTTC,CASSQLTRQGYGYTF
TRBJ1-4,TRBV6-6,.,.,TGTGCCAGCAGCGGGGGAATTGCAACTAATGAAAAACTGTTTTTT,CASSGGIATNEKLFF
TRBJ1-1,TRBV13,.,.,TGTGCCAGCAGCTTACCCGGGGACACTGAAGCTTTCTTT,CASSLPGDTEAFF
TRBJ2-2,TRBV7-9,few,.,TGTGCCAGCAGCCCCAGTAGGCAACCGAACACCGGGGAGCTGTTTTTT,CASSPSRQPNTGELFF
TRBJ1-1,TRBV7-3,few,.,TGTGCCAGTTCCGATCACGGGGAGGGGAGCACTGAAGCTTTCTTT,CASSDHGEGSTEAFF
TRBJ2-1,TRBV6-6,few,.,TGTGCCAGCAGTAGACCGGGTGGCTCCTACAATGAGCAGTTCTTC,CASSRPGGSYNEQFF
TRBJ2-5,TRBV5-6,.,.,TGTGCCAGCAGCTTTGCGGAGACCCAGTACTTC,CASSFAETQYF
TRBJ2-6,TRBV5-5,few,.,TGTGCCAGCAGCCAGAGCCGCGTATCTGGGGCCAACGTCCTGACTTTC,CASSQSRVSGANVLTF
TRBJ1-1,TRBV6-5,.,TRBD1,TGTGCCAGCAGTCTACAGGGGAGCGTCACTGAAGCTTTCTTT,CASSLQGSVTEAFF
TRBJ2-2,TRBV10-3,.,TRBD2,TGTGCCATCCCAGCGGGGGACTCTATCTTTGACACCGGGGAGCTGTTTTTT,CAIPAGDSIFDTGELFF
TRBJ1-2,TRBV4-1,few,.,TGCGCCAGCAGCCAAGATCGGTTTACTGGTGGCTACACCTTC,CASSQDRFTGGYTF
TRBJ2-7,TRBV19,.,TRBD1,TGTGCCAGTAGTATATGGGGACAGGGCACCGAGCAGTACTTC,CASSIWGQGTEQYF
TRBJ2-1,TRBV7-9,.,.,TGTGCCAGCACCGCCGATCCGACCGGTGAGCAGTTCTTC,CASTADPTGEQFF
TRBJ2-1,TRBV4-2,few,.,TGTGCCAGCAGCCCGTCGGCAGGGGGACTATACAATGAGCAGTTCTTC,CASSPSAGGLYNEQFF
TRBJ1-1,TRBV6-1,.,.,TGTGCCAGCATAGTAGGGCACGAAGCTTTCTTT,CASIVGHEAFF
TRBJ1-1,TRBV6-1,few,.,TGTGCCAGCATAGGCCAGTTTTATGAAGCTTTCTTT,CASIGQFYEAFF
TRBJ2-7,TRBV7-9,.,.,TGTGCCAGCAGTTTATCCGGGACACCCTACGAGCAGTACTTC,CASSLSGTPYEQYF
TRBJ2-7,TRBV29-1,few,.,TGCAGCGTTGGAATAGACTACGAGCAGTACTTC,CSVGIDYEQYF
TRBJ1-1,TRBV6-5,few,.,TGTGCCAGCACCGGGGGTTGGGGGAACACTGAAGCTTTCTTT,CASTGGWGNTEAFF
TRBJ2-7,TRBV18,.,.,TGTGCCAGCTCACCGGCGGCAGTGGTGATCCCTTACGAGCAGTACTTC,CASSPAAVVIPYEQYF
TRBJ1-1,TRBV11-3,medium-sized,.,TGTGCCAGCGCCCCGGGGGGGCGCGACACTGAAGCTTTCTTT,CASAPGGRDTEAFF
TRBJ1-2,TRBV29-1,once,.,TGCAGCGTCTCGGCCTTAGGAGCTAACTATGGCTACACCTTC,CSVSALGANYGYTF
TRBJ1-5,TRBV9,.,.,TGTGCCAGCAGCGTAGGAGGGGAAGGCAATCAGCCCCAGCATTTT,CASSVGGEGNQPQHF
TRBJ2-7,TRBV6-5,.,.,TGTGCCAGCAGTTCCCCCCCCCACGAGCAGTACTTC,CASSSPPHEQYF
TRBJ1-2,TRBV12-5,.,.,TGTGCTAGTCGGGGTGCCGCTAACTATGGCTACACCTTC,CASRGAANYGYTF
TRBJ1-2,TRBV9,.,TRBD1,TGTGCCAGCAGCGTCCGCGCGACAGGGTTCAAGTGGTATGGCTACACCTTC,CASSVRATGFKWYGYTF
TRBJ2-7,TRBV5-1,.,.,TGCGCCAGCAGTCTCGGTACCTACGAGCAGTACTTC,CASSLGTYEQYF
TRBJ2-7,TRBV4-1,.,.,TGCGCCAGCAGCCAAGGAGAGGGCGGCTACGAGCAGTACTTC,CASSQGEGGYEQYF
TRBJ1-6,TRBV11-2,few,.,TGTGCCAGCAGCCTGAGACCGCTAAGCTCCTATAATTCACCCCTCCACTTT,CASSLRPLSSYNSPLHF
TRBJ2-6,TRBV15,.,.,TGTGCCACCAGCAGCTTAAGTCACTCTGGGGCCAACGTCCTGACTTTC,CATSSLSHSGANVLTF
TRBJ1-2,TRBV13,.,TRBD1,TGTGCCAGCAGCTTAGATAGGGGGGACAGGAGAGTTAACTATGGCCACACCTTC,CASSLDRGDRRVNYGHTF
TRBJ1-3,TRBV30,once,.,TGTGCCTCGAGTCACGATATGACTCGAAACACCATATATTTT,CASSHDMTRNTIYF
TRBJ2-7,TRBV5-1,.,TRBD1,TGCGCCAGCAGCTTGGAAGGGGGCACTGGGGCGGACGAGCAGTACTTC,CASSLEGGTGADEQYF
TRBJ1-1,TRBV27,.,TRBD1,TGTGCCAGCAGGACAGGGGTCACTGAAGCTTTCTTT,CASRTGVTEAFF
TRBJ2-2,TRBV5-6,.,TRBD2,TGTGCCAGCAGCTTGGGACTAGCTACCGGGGAGCTGTTTTTT,CASSLGLATGELFF
TRBJ2-2,TRBV30,few,.,TGTGCCTCGGTGGGGTCCACCGGGGAGCTGTTTTTT,CASVGSTGELFF
TRBJ1-5,TRBV19,few,TRBD1,TGTGCCAGTACGATAGGACAGGGCGCAGAACCCCAGCATTTT,CASTIGQGAEPQHF
TRBJ1-2,TRBV29-1,.,.,TGCAGCGTGGCGGAGAGGGAGAACTATGGCTACACCTTC,CSVAERENYGYTF
TRBJ1-1,TRBV29-1,.,TRBD1,TGCAGCGTTGTCCCACGGACAGGGTGGGTGAACACTGAAGCTTTCTTT,CSVVPRTGWVNTEAFF
TRBJ2-1,TRBV15,many,.,TGTGCCACCAGCAGAGATTCAGGCTGGAACTCCTACAATGAGCAGTTCTTC,CATSRDSGWNSYNEQFF
TRBJ1-3,TRBV19,few,.,TGTGCCAGTAGTATAAGAGGTGCCTCTGGAAACACCATATATTTT,CASSIRGASGNTIYF
TRBJ2-7,TRBV5-6,.,.,TGTGCCAGCAGCTTGTATGCGCGGGAGCAGTACTTC,CASSLYAREQYF
TRBJ2-2,TRBV15,.,.,TGTGCCACCAGCAGAGCCCGGGCCCCCGGGGAGCTGTTTTTT,CATSRARAPGELFF
TRBJ1-2,TRBV11-2,.,.,TGTGCCAGCAGCTTAGGGGGTGGCGGCTACACCTTC,CASSLGGGGYTF
TRBJ1-1,TRBV2,.,.,TGTGCCAGCAGTGAATTCGGGGCTAACACTGAAGCTTTCTTT,CASSEFGANTEAFF
TRBJ2-7,TRBV19,.,TRBD2,TGTGCCAGTAGTGTACGGGGGGGTAACGAGCAGTACTTC,CASSVRGGNEQYF
TRBJ2-5,TRBV7-8,.,.,TGTGCCAGCAGCAGACAAGGGGGGCCGGAGACCCAGTACTTC,CASSRQGGPETQYF
TRBJ2-7,TRBV25-1,.,TRBD1,TGTGCCAGCAGTGACAGGGGGCCCTACGAGCAGTACTTC,CASSDRGPYEQYF
TRBJ2-3,TRBV2,.,.,TGTGCCAGCAGTGGCTGGACGGCTACTAGCACAGATACGCAGTATTTT,CASSGWTATSTDTQYF
TRBJ1-6,TRBV4-2,.,.,TGTGCCAGCAGCTTAGATCTGCCAGATTCACCCCTCCACTTT,CASSLDLPDSPLHF
TRBJ2-5,TRBV20-1,few,.,TGCAGTGGTGGGCAAGAGACCCAGTACTTC,CSGGQETQYF
TRBJ1-5,TRBV15,.,.,TGTGCCACCAGCCGCGAGGGCAACAGCAATCAGCCCCAGCATTTT,CATSREGNSNQPQHF
TRBJ1-6,TRBV9,.,.,TGTGCCAGCAGCGCCTCAGGAGGCCCTAATTCACCCCTCCACTTT,CASSASGGPNSPLHF
TRBJ2-1,TRBV7-9,.,TRBD2,TGTGCCAGCAGCTTAGGCGGGGGGCCGAACAATGAGCAGTTCTTC,CASSLGGGPNNEQFF
TRBJ2-3,TRBV30,.,.,TGTGCCTGGAATGGAGATACGCAGTATTTT,CAWNGDTQYF
TRBJ2-7,TRBV14,.,TRBD1,TGTGCCAGCAGCCAGCCGGGACAGGGGTTCTACGAGCAGTACTTC,CASSQPGQGFYEQYF
TRBJ2-1,TRBV4-2,.,.,TGTGCCAGCAGCGGAAATGAGCAGTTCTTC,CASSGNEQFF